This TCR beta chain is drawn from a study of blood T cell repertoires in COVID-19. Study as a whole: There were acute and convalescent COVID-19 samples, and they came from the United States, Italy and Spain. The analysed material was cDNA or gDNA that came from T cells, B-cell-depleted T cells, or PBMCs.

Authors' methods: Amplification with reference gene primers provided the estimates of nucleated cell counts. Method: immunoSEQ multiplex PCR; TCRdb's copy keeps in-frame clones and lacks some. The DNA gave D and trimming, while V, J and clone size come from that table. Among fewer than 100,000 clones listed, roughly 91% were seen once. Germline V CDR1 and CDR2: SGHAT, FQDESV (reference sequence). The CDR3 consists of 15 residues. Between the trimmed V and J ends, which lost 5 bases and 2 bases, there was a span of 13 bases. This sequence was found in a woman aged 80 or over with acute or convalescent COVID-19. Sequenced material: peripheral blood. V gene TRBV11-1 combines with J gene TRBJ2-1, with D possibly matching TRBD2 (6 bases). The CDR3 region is CASSGGDGAYNEQFF. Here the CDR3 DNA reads TGTGCCAGCAGCGGAGGGGACGGTGCCTACAATGAGCAGTTCTTC.